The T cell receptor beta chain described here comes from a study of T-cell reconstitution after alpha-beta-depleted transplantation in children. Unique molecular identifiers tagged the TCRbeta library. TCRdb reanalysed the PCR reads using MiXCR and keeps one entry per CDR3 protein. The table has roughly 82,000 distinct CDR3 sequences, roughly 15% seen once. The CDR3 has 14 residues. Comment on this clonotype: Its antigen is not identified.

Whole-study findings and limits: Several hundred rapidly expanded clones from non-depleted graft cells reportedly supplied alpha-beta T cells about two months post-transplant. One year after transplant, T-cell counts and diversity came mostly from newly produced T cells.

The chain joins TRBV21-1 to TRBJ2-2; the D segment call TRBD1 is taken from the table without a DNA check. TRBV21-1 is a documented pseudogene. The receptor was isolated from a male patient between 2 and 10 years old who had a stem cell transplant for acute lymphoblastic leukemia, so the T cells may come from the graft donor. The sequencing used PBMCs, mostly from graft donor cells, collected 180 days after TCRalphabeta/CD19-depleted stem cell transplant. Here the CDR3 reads CASSKRGDTGELFF. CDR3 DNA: TGTGCCAGCAGCAAAAGGGGGGACACCGGGGAGCTGTTTTTT.